This T cell receptor (beta chain) emerged from a study of identical twins. The authors used template switching to add a universal primer site and gave cDNA unique molecular identifiers. MiXCR, applied by TCRdb to the 5' RACE reads, yields one record per CDR3 protein. The sample lists some 500,000 distinct CDR3 sequences, 12% to 15% occurring once. Study outcomes and limitations: The study found excess low generation probability among twin-shared out-of-frame alpha sequences.

This clonotype has more than one count but fewer than ten. The antigen is unknown. These data were also filed under a second study, of yellow fever vaccine responses in identical twins.

The TCR originated in a young woman in good health. The specimen was CD4+ T cells sorted from blood.

As DNA, the CDR3 is TGTGCCTGGAGGGAGGACACCGGGGAGCTGTTTTTT. This gives the protein CAWREDTGELFF. The chain recombines TRBV30 with TRBJ2-2, with TRBD2 as a possible D gene (5 bases). Deletions cut 3 bases from V and 3 bases from J, with 5 bases between. This CDR3 spans 12 amino acids. CDR1 is GTSNPN and CDR2 is SVGIG in the germline V gene (reference sequence).